Described below is a single T cell receptor (beta chain) sequence and its context. No antigen is known for it. V lost 2 bases to trimming and J lost 4 bases; unmatched junction nucleotides: 23. There are 21 residues in the CDR3. Germline V gene lookup returns CDR1 MNHNS and CDR2 SASEGT. The entry originates in a study of T cell responses to AZD1222 COVID-19 vaccine. About the study: Second-dose intervals of approximately 4 or approximately 12 weeks were pooled.

Findings of the study overall: Dominant at 160-218 and 743-854, vaccine-associated CD4 TCRs also spanned spike. Baseline seropositivity occurred in only six or seven AZD1222 recipients. A reported finding is that nearly half of spike-specific TCRs target unmutated variant regions.

Some clones are missing from TCRdb's copy, which holds only in-frame ones; the method was immunoSEQ multiplex PCR. This sample has 150,000 or so clones, with more than 75% found just once. Material: peripheral blood, obtained on day 0 of AZD1222 vaccination. The sequence came from an adult in good health. The V call is TRBV6-1, the J call TRBJ2-3; 8 nucleotides agree with TRBD1. CDR3 amino acids: CASSEPGQGRVPTEGADTQYF. The CDR3 DNA is TGTGCCAGCAGTGAACCTGGACAGGGCCGGGTCCCCACGGAAGGTGCAGATACGCAGTATTTT.